These T cell receptor beta chains were read from a single sample in a study of T-cell memory formation after mild COVID-19. TCRdb redid the calling of the 5' RACE reads with MiXCR, one entry per CDR3 protein. The sample shows about 210,000 distinct CDR3 sequences, roughly a tenth of them seen only once. Sequenced: PBMCs or a T cell subset sorted from them (not recorded which). All receptors come from a man in his late teens or twenties who had mild COVID-19 (a few samples of this study predate the infection). Cell type and time point are not known. The CDR3 runs from the conserved cysteine through the conserved F or W. Each record gives: J gene, D gene, clone size, V gene, CDR3 protein, CDR3 DNA. D genes are given only for firm matches. Where a row states a size, it is once, few, many or the class of an expanded clone; other rows omit it.

TRBJ2-5 NA NA TRBV6-5 CASRSRERETQYF TGTGCCAGCAGATCCCGGGAGAGAGAGACCCAGTACTTC
TRBJ1-5 NA many TRBV20-1 CSATDYDQPQHF TGCAGTGCTACGGATTACGATCAGCCCCAGCATTTT
TRBJ1-1 NA few TRBV20-1 CSARAPGWGLNTEAFF TGCAGTGCTAGAGCTCCAGGGTGGGGGTTGAACACTGAAGCTTTCTTT
TRBJ1-5 NA few TRBV6-2/TRBV6-3 CASTDSNQPQHF TGTGCCAGCACGGATAGCAATCAGCCCCAGCATTTT
TRBJ2-1 NA NA TRBV20-1 CSGLEGVGYNEQFF TGCAGTGGTCTTGAGGGAGTAGGATACAATGAGCAGTTCTTC
TRBJ2-1 TRBD2 NA TRBV2 CASSPWTSGAGEQFF TGTGCCAGCAGTCCTTGGACTAGCGGGGCCGGTGAGCAGTTCTTC
TRBJ1-1 NA few TRBV5-1 CASSLGGRDGNTEAFF TGCGCCAGCAGCTTGGGCGGCAGGGACGGAAACACTGAAGCTTTCTTT
TRBJ2-7 TRBD1 few TRBV9 CASSARTGDGQYF TGTGCCAGCAGCGCAAGGACAGGGGATGGGCAGTACTTC
TRBJ1-1 NA NA TRBV5-1 CASSLDPGGTEAFF TGCGCCAGCAGCTTGGATCCGGGGGGCACTGAAGCTTTCTTT
TRBJ2-2 TRBD2 few TRBV4-2 CASSQRLGLAAGAGELFF TGTGCCAGCAGCCAAAGATTGGGGCTGGCTGCGGGGGCCGGGGAGCTGTTTTTT
TRBJ2-4 NA few TRBV20-1 CSVYSSNIQYF TGCAGTGTTTATTCCAGTAACATTCAGTACTTC
TRBJ2-5 NA NA TRBV12-3/TRBV12-4 CASSPGPGLLQETQYF TGTGCCAGCAGTCCAGGCCCGGGACTTCTCCAAGAGACCCAGTACTTC
TRBJ2-5 NA few TRBV29-1 CSVEASSSPAQYF TGCAGCGTTGAGGCTAGCTCCAGCCCGGCCCAGTACTTC
TRBJ2-3 TRBD2 NA TRBV28 CASTAAGASTDTQYF TGTGCCAGCACCGCAGCGGGGGCCAGCACAGATACGCAGTATTTT
TRBJ2-1 TRBD2 many TRBV20-1 CSASDRTSGDYNEQFF TGCAGTGCTAGCGATAGGACTAGCGGGGATTACAATGAGCAGTTCTTC
TRBJ1-1 TRBD1 many TRBV7-2 CASSLAGAGGRSTEAFF TGTGCCAGCAGCTTAGCGGGGGCAGGGGGCCGTAGCACTGAAGCTTTCTTT
TRBJ1-2 NA many TRBV7-2 CASSLARSHAYGYTF TGTGCCAGCAGCTTAGCGCGCAGCCATGCCTATGGCTACACCTTC
TRBJ1-5 NA many TRBV12-3/TRBV12-4 CASSLGGQPQHF TGTGCCAGCAGTTTAGGGGGTCAGCCCCAGCATTTT